What follows are 29 T cell receptor beta chains derived from one specimen sequenced in a study of cytomegalovirus exposure and HLA in healthy donors listed by TCRdb under 2017. The method was the immunoSEQ multiplex PCR assay. The multiplex PCR relied on a mix of 60 forward primers for TCR Vbeta segments and 13 reverse primers for TCR Jbeta segments. TCRdb took over this immuneACCESS table, retaining in-frame rearrangements with V and J assigned. Such tables are incomplete; in checked studies, under half of the missing clones stem from an unresolved V gene, and the remainder is unexplained. This sample gives 100,000 or so clones in total; around four fifths of them show up just once. 6% to 9.5% of the sample rests with the top ten. Sequencing was performed on PBMCs. The receptors shown here come from a young man in good health and CMV-seronegative.

The DNA for the CDR3 is TGTGCCAGCAGCGTAGCTACTAGCTACGAGCAGTACTTC. Translation: CASSVATSYEQYF. The genes are TRBV9 and TRBJ2-7; the D gene is possibly TRBD2 (5 bases). V was cut by 0 bases and J by 3 bases, with 7 bases left in between. This CDR3 contains 13 residues. CDR1 and CDR2 (germline): SGDLS, YYNGEE. The full variable domain, rest sourced from reference TRBV9 and TRBJ2-7, is DSGVTQTPKHLITATGQRVTLRCSPRSGDLSVYWYQQSLDQGLQFLIQYYNGEERAKGNILERFSAQQFPDLHSELNLSSLELGDSALYFCASSVATSYEQYFGPGTRLTVT.

Here the CDR3 DNA reads TGCGCCAGCAGTGGGAAAAGCCTAGCGGGGGCTTTTAATGAGCAGTTCTTC. This codes for CASSGKSLAGAFNEQFF. V is TRBV10-1 and J is TRBJ2-1; 10 bases are a match to TRBD2. The germline V gene has CDR1 WNHNN and CDR2 SYGVQD (reference sequence). The CDR3 consists of 17 residues. After removal of 4 bases from V and 7 bases from J, the junction contained 13 bases not matched to a gene.

This clone was seen a handful of times. The chain employs TRBV15 and TRBJ2-7, with 7 bases fitting TRBD1. The CDR3 has 13 residues. Trimming at V came to 4 bases and at J to 5 bases, leaving 5 bases not matched to a gene. Germline V gene lookup returns CDR1 LNHNV and CDR2 YYDKDF (reference sequence). CDR3 in DNA: TGTGCCACCAGCATCATCACAGGGGACGAGCAGTACTTC. Amino acid sequence: CATSIITGDEQYF. Supplemented by reference TRBV15 and TRBJ2-7, the full variable domain reads DAMVIQNPRYQVTQFGKPVTLSCSQTLNHNVMYWYQQKSSQAPKLLFHYYDKDFNNEADTPDNFQSRRPNTSFCFLDIRSPGLGDTAMYLCATSIITGDEQYFGPGTRLTVT.

The chain employs TRBV7-6 and TRBJ2-3; 13 bases are shared with TRBD2. The CDR3 runs to 16 residues. Germline values: CDR1 SGHVS, CDR2 FNYEAQ. V lost 5 bases and J lost 4; bases outside the gene matches: 6. The CDR3 is CASSPTGLAGADTQYF. The CDR3 nucleotides are TGTGCCAGCAGCCCTACTGGACTAGCGGGAGCAGATACGCAGTATTTT.

The rearrangement links TRBV18 to TRBJ2-5; weak D call: TRBD2 (6 bases). CDR1 is KGHSH, CDR2 LQKENI, per germline. The CDR3 has 16 residues. The V end was cut by 4 bases, the J end by 7 bases, with 22 bases between. The CDR3 region has the DNA TGTGCCAGCTCACTCGACCAATTTTCAGTGGAGGGGACCCAGTACTTC. Protein: CASSLDQFSVEGTQYF.

J is TRBJ2-2 and V is TRBV5-1; no definite D call. V lost 0 bases, J lost 6 bases, and 12 bases lay in between. Germline V CDR1 and CDR2: SGHRS, YFSETQ. The CDR3 has 15 amino acids. CDR3 nucleotides: TGCGCCAGCAGCTTGGGTGGGCCCAGGTCCGGGGAGCTGTTTTTT. It codes for CASSLGGPRSGELFF.

This clone was counted between two and nine times. This chain joins TRBV13 and TRBJ2-7; 10 bases map to TRBD2. Germline CDR1 reads PRHDT; CDR2 reads FYEKMQ (reference sequence). This CDR3 contains 15 residues. Trimming at V came to 4 bases and at J to 4 bases, leaving 7 bases not matched to a gene. DNA of the CDR3: TGTGCCAGCAGCTGTTTAGCGGGAGGAGGGTACGAGCAGTACTTC. The encoded protein is CASSCLAGGGYEQYF.

The table lists this clone with a count of one. The chain couples TRBV18 to TRBJ1-2; 8 bases line up with TRBD1. This CDR3 spans 13 amino acids. Germline CDR1 and CDR2: KGHSH and LQKENI. Trimming removed 1 base from V and 6 bases from J; junction bases left unmatched: 1. CDR3 sequence (DNA): TGTGCCAGCTCACCACGGGGACAGGATGGCTACACCTTC. Translating gives CASSPRGQDGYTF. The entire variable domain, with the rest obtained from reference TRBV18 and TRBJ1-2, is as follows: NAGVMQNPRHLVRRRGQEARLRCSPMKGHSHVYWYRQLPEEGLKFMVYLQKENIIDESGMPKERFSAEFPKEGPSILRIQQVVRGDSAAYFCASSPRGQDGYTFGSGTRLTVV.

The chain has TRBV5-4 and TRBJ1-1, with 9 nucleotides matching TRBD1. Germline V CDR1 and CDR2: SGHNT, YYREEE (reference sequence). The CDR3 runs to 15 residues. Trimming removed 4 bases from V and 6 bases from J; junction bases left unmatched: 10. The CDR3 sequence is CASSQTGGPKAEAFF. The CDR3 DNA is TGTGCCAGCAGCCAAACAGGGGGCCCTAAGGCTGAAGCTTTCTTT.

CDR3 loop: CASSLIRDQETQYF. In DNA, the CDR3 is TGTGCCAGCAGCTTAATCCGGGACCAAGAGACCCAGTACTTC. This chain links TRBV7-9 with TRBJ2-5, with D unresolved. Trimming took off 2 bases at V and 0 bases at J, with 7 bases between the two ends. This CDR3 comprises 14 residues. CDR1 is SEHNR, CDR2 FQNEAQ, per germline (reference sequence).

V and J are TRBV5-6 and TRBJ1-1, with 9 bases matching TRBD1. The germline V gene has CDR1 SGHDT and CDR2 YYEEEE. J was trimmed by 1 base and V by 1 base; bases with no gene match: 5. This CDR3 has 16 amino acids. CDR3 DNA: TGTGCCAGCAGCTTGTGGGGACAGGGATGGAACACTGAAGCTTTCTTT. It encodes CASSLWGQGWNTEAFF.

By share of the sample, this clone is medium-sized (0.01 to 0.1%). The chain recombines TRBV2 with TRBJ1-1, with D unclear. The V end lost 8 bases, the J end lost 5 bases, and 6 bases lay between the germline ends. The CDR3 spans 10 residues. Germline loops: CDR1 SNHLY, CDR2 FYNNEI. This chain's CDR3 is CASGGTEAFF. CDR3 bases: TGTGCCAGCGGAGGGACTGAAGCTTTCTTT. Looking up the rest from reference TRBV2 and TRBJ1-1 gives the full variable domain: EPEVTQTPSHQVTQMGQEVILRCVPISNHLYFYWYRQILGQKVEFLVSFYNNEISEKSEIFDDQFSVERPDGSNFTLKIRSTKLEDSAMYFCASGGTEAFFGQGTRLTVV.

This chain joins TRBV6-1 and TRBJ1-5, with 8 bases matching TRBD1. CDR3 size: 19 residues. V was clipped by 4 bases and J by 3 bases; unmatched bases: 17. Germline CDR1 MNHNS, CDR2 SASEGT. CDR3: CASSAKTGAHQYSNQPQHF. DNA for the CDR3: TGTGCCAGCAGTGCTAAGACAGGGGCCCACCAATACTCCAATCAGCCCCAGCATTTT.

This clone appeared a single time. V is TRBV5-1 and J is TRBJ2-1; 10 bases align to TRBD2. J lost 3 bases, V lost 4 bases, and 7 bases had no gene match. Germline CDR1 and CDR2: SGHRS and YFSETQ. This CDR3 region has 16 residues. The CDR3 is CASSGSGRAIYNEQFF. The CDR3 coding sequence is TGCGCCAGCAGCGGGAGCGGGAGGGCCATCTACAATGAGCAGTTCTTC.

Comments on this clone: The junction shows a germline mismatch at one end, possibly a read error. The CDR3 spells CSSSPIGTSGLTSYEQYF. CDR3 sequence (DNA): TGTTCCAGCAGCCCCATAGGGACTAGCGGGCTTACCTCCTACGAGCAGTACTTC. The rearrangement joins TRBV7-9 to TRBJ2-7, with 12 nucleotides matching TRBD2. The CDR3 is 18 residues long. Germline CDR1 SEHNR, CDR2 FQNEAQ (reference sequence).

This clone has a handful of counts. This sequence joins TRBV28 and TRBJ2-7; a possible D gene is TRBD1 (5 bases). Trimming stripped 2 bases from V and 6 bases from J, with 17 bases between. This CDR3 has 15 residues. The V gene's germline CDR1 is MDHEN and CDR2 SYDVKM. CDR3 region: CASSLLGRVGSEQYF. The CDR3 DNA sequence: TGTGCCAGCAGTTTACTGGGCAGGGTAGGATCCGAGCAGTACTTC.

This clone was picked up a small number of times. The rearrangement joins TRBV9 to TRBJ1-2, with 9 nucleotides matching TRBD1. The CDR3 runs 14 residues. With V trimmed by 4 bases and J by 5 bases, 6 bases remained unmatched. Germline V gives CDR1 SGDLS, CDR2 YYNGEE. As DNA, the CDR3 is TGTGCCAGCAGCCGTGGGGACAGGGTTTATGGCTACACCTTC. This codes for CASSRGDRVYGYTF.

This clone appeared a single time. The genes are TRBV9 and TRBJ2-1; 7 nucleotides align to TRBD1. V was clipped by 4 bases and J by 5 bases; unmatched bases: 6. CDR1 SGDLS and CDR2 YYNGEE come from the germline V gene. The CDR3 runs 14 residues. In DNA form, the CDR3 reads TGTGCCAGCAGCTCGACAGGGATAAACAATGAGCAGTTCTTC. This translates into CASSSTGINNEQFF.

The chain recombines TRBV25-1 with TRBJ2-2; maybe TRBD2 (6 bases). The germline CDR1 and CDR2 sequences are MGHDK and SYGVNS. The ends were cut back, 2 bases at V and 5 bases at J, with 12 bases in the middle. The CDR3 contains 15 residues. Here the CDR3 reads CASSEGMAGTGELFF. CDR3 in DNA: TGTGCCAGCAGTGAAGGGATGGCGGGGACCGGGGAGCTGTTTTTT.

The chain has TRBV18 and TRBJ1-5; TRBD1 aligns across 11 bases. J was trimmed by 4 bases and V by 2 bases; bases with no gene match: 7. The germline V gene encodes CDR1 KGHSH and CDR2 LQKENI. The CDR3 has 17 residues. The CDR3 DNA reads as TGTGCCAGCTCACCAGGGACAGGGGGATTGGGGAATCAGCCCCAGCATTTT. Amino acid sequence: CASSPGTGGLGNQPQHF.

The rearrangement uses TRBV7-2 and TRBJ1-2; D is unclear. The V end lost 4 bases, the J end lost 7 bases, and 16 bases lay between the germline ends. Germline V gene sequence: CDR1 SGHTA, CDR2 FQGNSA. This CDR3 spans 14 amino acids. The chain's CDR3 is CASSSRPVGGGYTF. CDR3 coding DNA: TGTGCCAGCAGCTCCAGGCCAGTTGGTGGTGGCTACACCTTC.

The V gene is TRBV12-5, the J gene TRBJ1-1; D gene uncertain. CDR1 is LGHNT and CDR2 is FRNRAP in the germline V gene. V dropped 4 bases and J dropped 1 base, with 13 bases sitting between them. The CDR3 runs 15 residues. The CDR3 loop is CASGSGSLKNTEAFF. As DNA, the CDR3 is TGTGCTAGTGGTTCCGGGAGCCTTAAGAACACTGAAGCTTTCTTT.

The chain employs TRBV7-8 and TRBJ2-7; maybe TRBD1 (8 bases). The length of the CDR3 is 17 residues. Trimming removed 3 bases from V and 0 bases from J, with 18 bases in between. Germline assignment: CDR1 SGHVS and CDR2 FQNEAQ. The CDR3 loop reads CASSFPLQGGSSYEQYF. The DNA for the CDR3 is TGTGCCAGCAGCTTTCCCTTACAGGGGGGGAGCTCCTACGAGCAGTACTTC.

The chain combines TRBV11-2 with TRBJ1-1, with a weak D call TRBD1 (5 bases). Per the germline V gene, CDR1 is SGHAT and CDR2 is FQNNGV. Trimming left V 5 bases short and J 0 bases short, with 22 bases between. The CDR3 is 18 residues long. The CDR3 DNA reads TGTGCCAGCAGCCCCCAAGTCCTGACAGCCCCCATGAACACTGAAGCTTTCTTT. This codes for CASSPQVLTAPMNTEAFF.

J is TRBJ2-1 and V is TRBV6-1, with D possibly TRBD2 on 5 matching bases. Germline CDR1 MNHNS, CDR2 SASEGT. The V end lost 3 bases, the J end lost 9 bases, and 12 bases lay between the germline ends. This CDR3 comprises 13 residues. For the CDR3, the DNA is TGTGCCAGCAGTGAGACACTAGTGGGTGAGCAGTTCTTC. Encoded protein: CASSETLVGEQFF.

The gene calls are TRBV6-5 and TRBJ2-7; 10 bases are shared with TRBD1. Losses at the gene ends were 6 bases for V and 4 bases for J; bases not matched to a gene: 3. The length of the CDR3 is 13 residues. Germline V gene lookup returns CDR1 MNHEY and CDR2 SVGAGI. The CDR3 DNA reads as TGTGCCAGCAGGGGGACAGGGGTTTACGAGCAGTACTTC. This sequence encodes CASRGTGVYEQYF.

CDR3 sequence reads: CAWSVLRAALSYTF. CDR3 in DNA: TGTGCCTGGAGTGTACTCAGGGCCGCCCTCTCCTACACCTTC. The genes are TRBV30 and TRBJ1-2, with D maybe TRBD1 (5 bases). V lost 0 bases, J lost 10 bases, and 18 bases lay in between. Germline V gives CDR1 GTSNPN, CDR2 SVGIG (reference sequence). This CDR3 comprises 14 residues.

This chain uses TRBV4-2 with TRBJ2-7; maybe TRBD1 (6 bases). The CDR3 runs to 13 residues. V lost 0 bases and J 5 bases, leaving 8 bases between the germline ends. CDR1 is LGHNA, CDR2 YNFKEQ, per germline. The CDR3 is CASSQDYRDEQYF. CDR3 coding DNA: TGTGCCAGCAGCCAAGACTACAGGGACGAGCAGTACTTC.

The J gene is TRBJ1-5, the V gene TRBV7-2; no clear D. The CDR3 spans 15 residues. The V end lost 0 bases, the J end lost 0 bases, and 6 bases lay between the germline ends. Germline V lookup: CDR1 SGHTA, CDR2 FQGNSA. The CDR3 DNA sequence: TGTGCCAGCAGCTTAGCGGCCAGTAGCAATCAGCCCCAGCATTTT. It yields the protein CASSLAASSNQPQHF.